This is a list of T cell receptor beta chains from one sample in a study of early T cells in non-severe SARS-CoV-2 infection. TCRdb re-analysed the 5' RACE reads in MiXCR, keeping a single row per CDR3 protein. The repertoire consists of about 17,000 distinct CDR3 sequences, with 4.5% to 6% occurring once and the leading ten covering about 6.4%. The material sequenced was whole blood, taken at baseline. These receptors all stem from an adult who was a healthcare worker with PCR-confirmed SARS-CoV-2 infection or an uninfected control (not recorded which). Each CDR3 is given with its conserved first and last residue. A D gene is named only where the DNA matches it firmly. For some rows the clone size is stated as once, few or many, or as a class when expanded; others skip it.

size,J,D,V,CDR3,DNA
many,TRBJ2-5,NA,TRBV30,CAWSVIGGRETQYF,TGTGCCTGGAGTGTAATCGGGGGCCGGGAGACCCAGTACTTC
NA,TRBJ2-5,NA,TRBV7-9,CASSLSGDAGTQYF,TGTGCCAGCAGCTTATCTGGGGACGCAGGGACCCAGTACTTC
many,TRBJ2-7,TRBD1,TRBV5-1,CASSDTDRGLGEQYF,TGCGCCAGCAGCGACACGGACAGGGGATTAGGGGAGCAGTACTTC
many,TRBJ2-7,NA,TRBV19,CASSSAGLATLF,TGTGCCAGTAGTAGCGCAGGGCTAGCGACGCTCTTC
many,TRBJ2-5,NA,TRBV11-2,CASSFDRGETQYF,TGTGCCAGCAGCTTCGACAGAGGAGAGACCCAGTACTTC
many,TRBJ1-5,NA,TRBV4-1,CASSQAVATNQPQHF,TGCGCCAGCAGCCAAGCTGTAGCAACTAATCAGCCCCAGCATTTT
medium-sized,TRBJ2-2,NA,TRBV5-1,CASSPVPGELFF,TGCGCCAGCAGCCCAGTACCCGGGGAGCTGTTTTTT
NA,TRBJ2-7,TRBD1,TRBV20-1,CSARKGQGAFEQYF,TGCAGTGCTAGGAAGGGACAGGGGGCTTTCGAGCAGTACTTC
many,TRBJ2-3,NA,TRBV6-2/TRBV6-3,CASHRAADTQYF,TGTGCCTCGCACAGGGCTGCAGATACGCAGTATTTT
many,TRBJ2-1,NA,TRBV19,CASSKSGDEQFF,TGTGCCAGTAGTAAATCAGGGGATGAGCAGTTCTTC
many,TRBJ2-3,NA,TRBV12-3/TRBV12-4,CASSFRGDTQYF,TGTGCCAGCAGTTTCAGGGGCGATACGCAGTATTTT
many,TRBJ2-7,NA,TRBV9,CASSPRAWGSYEQYF,TGTGCCAGCAGCCCACGGGCCTGGGGTTCCTACGAGCAGTACTTC
NA,TRBJ2-1,TRBD2,TRBV5-1,CASSSGTSGGPHNEQFF,TGCGCCAGCAGCTCCGGGACTAGCGGGGGGCCCCACAATGAGCAGTTCTTC
NA,TRBJ1-2,NA,TRBV9,CASTYGDTSYGYTF,TGTGCCAGCACATACGGGGACACCTCTTATGGCTACACCTTC
NA,TRBJ2-7,NA,TRBV6-2/TRBV6-3,CASSYSQTMNEQYF,TGTGCCAGCAGTTACAGTCAGACTATGAACGAGCAGTACTTC
many,TRBJ1-1,TRBD1,TRBV9,CASSVRGQSEAFF,TGTGCCAGCAGCGTCAGGGGGCAATCTGAAGCTTTCTTT
many,TRBJ1-4,NA,TRBV14,CASSQGRDATNEKLFF,TGTGCCAGCAGCCAAGGCCGAGACGCAACTAATGAAAAACTGTTTTTT
many,TRBJ1-1,TRBD1,TRBV2,CASSATGDTEAFF,TGTGCCAGCAGTGCTACAGGGGACACTGAAGCTTTCTTT
many,TRBJ2-7,TRBD1,TRBV20-1,CSAPTGTSSYEQYF,TGCAGTGCGCCGACAGGGACGAGCTCCTACGAGCAGTACTTC
few,TRBJ1-1,NA,TRBV30,CAWRKSGDTEAFF,TGTGCCTGGAGGAAAAGCGGGGACACTGAAGCTTTCTTT
many,TRBJ2-1,NA,TRBV20-1,CSATGGGARDEQFF,TGCAGTGCCACAGGAGGGGGCGCCCGGGATGAGCAGTTCTTC
medium-sized,TRBJ2-2,TRBD1,TRBV29-1,CSGGQGSNTGELFF,TGCAGCGGGGGACAGGGTTCGAACACCGGGGAGCTGTTTTTT
many,TRBJ2-5,NA,TRBV9,CASSVGQQETQYF,TGTGCCAGCAGCGTAGGACAGCAAGAGACCCAGTACTTC
medium-sized,TRBJ1-1,NA,TRBV6-5,CASSYSDLHTEAFF,TGTGCCAGCAGTTACTCGGACTTACACACTGAAGCTTTCTTT
many,TRBJ1-5,TRBD1,TRBV12-3/TRBV12-4,CASRGTGNQPQHF,TGTGCCAGCAGGGGGACAGGCAATCAGCCCCAGCATTTT
many,TRBJ1-6,TRBD1,TRBV30,CAWRTGGNSPLHF,TGTGCCTGGAGGACAGGGGGGAATTCACCCCTCCACTTT
NA,TRBJ2-6,TRBD1,TRBV12-3/TRBV12-4,CASRTTGSLSGANVLTF,TGTGCCAGCAGAACGACAGGGAGCCTGTCTGGGGCCAACGTCCTGACTTTC
few,TRBJ2-1,NA,TRBV2,CASSEIGRTYNEQFF,TGTGCCAGCAGTGAGATAGGGCGAACCTACAATGAGCAGTTCTTC
many,TRBJ2-1,NA,TRBV6-6,CASSYSAGQSYNEQFF,TGTGCCAGCAGTTACTCCGCGGGACAGTCGTACAATGAGCAGTTCTTC
many,TRBJ1-4,NA,TRBV6-2/TRBV6-3,CASSYGSETTGNEKLFF,TGTGCCAGCAGTTATGGTTCTGAGACAACAGGGAATGAAAAACTGTTTTTT
many,TRBJ1-2,NA,TRBV18,CASSLMTGDAGYTF,TGTGCCAGCTCCCTGATGACGGGGGACGCTGGCTACACCTTC
many,TRBJ1-1,NA,TRBV19,CASTDREVQAFF,TGTGCCAGTACCGATCGGGAGGTTCAAGCTTTCTTT
many,TRBJ2-5,TRBD1,TRBV18,CASSPTGAETQYF,TGTGCCAGCTCACCGACAGGGGCAGAGACCCAGTACTTC
many,TRBJ2-3,TRBD2,TRBV6-2/TRBV6-3,CASSYWTSRSDTQYF,TGTGCCAGCAGTTACTGGACTAGCAGATCAGATACGCAGTATTTT
many,TRBJ1-1,NA,TRBV7-9,CASSHHVQWNTEAFF,TGTGCCAGCAGCCATCATGTACAGTGGAACACTGAAGCTTTCTTT
many,TRBJ2-5,NA,TRBV4-1,CASSQVRGLPSGETQYF,TGCGCCAGCAGCCAAGTTAGGGGCCTACCCTCCGGGGAGACCCAGTACTTC
few,TRBJ2-5,TRBD2,TRBV4-2,CASSGGGNQETQYF,TGTGCCAGCAGCGGGGGGGGAAACCAAGAGACCCAGTACTTC
many,TRBJ2-2,NA,TRBV5-6,CASSLLTVTGELFF,TGTGCCAGCAGCTTGCTGACTGTCACCGGGGAGCTGTTTTTT
many,TRBJ1-1,NA,TRBV4-1,CASARRTNTEAFF,TGCGCCAGCGCCAGAAGAACGAACACTGAAGCTTTCTTT
NA,TRBJ2-3,NA,TRBV7-9,CASSLGTRADTQYF,TGTGCCAGCAGCCTGGGGACCAGGGCGGATACGCAGTATTTT
many,TRBJ2-1,TRBD2,TRBV7-6,CASSFGGEQFF,TGTGCCAGCAGCTTCGGGGGGGAGCAGTTCTTC
few,TRBJ2-3,NA,TRBV6-2/TRBV6-3,CASSYERSTDTQYF,TGTGCCAGCAGTTACGAGCGGTCCACAGATACGCAGTATTTT
many,TRBJ1-2,NA,TRBV7-9,CASSLEGGNYGYTF,TGTGCCAGCAGCTTAGAGGGAGGGAACTATGGCTACACCTTC
many,TRBJ1-2,NA,TRBV5-6,CASSYERVYGYTF,TGTGCCAGCAGCTACGAAAGGGTCTATGGCTACACCTTC
many,TRBJ2-1,TRBD1,TRBV20-1,CSALSQGAEEQFF,TGCAGTGCCCTGTCACAGGGGGCAGAGGAGCAGTTCTTC
NA,TRBJ2-7,NA,TRBV9,CASSQTPGTVYEQYF,TGTGCCAGCAGCCAAACGCCCGGGACGGTCTACGAGCAGTACTTC
many,TRBJ1-6,NA,TRBV15,CATSREQTNSPLHF,TGTGCCACCAGCAGAGAACAGACCAATTCACCCCTCCACTTT
many,TRBJ2-2,TRBD1,TRBV29-1,CSVRNPGQKKTGELFF,TGCAGCGTTCGTAATCCGGGACAGAAGAAAACCGGGGAGCTGTTTTTT
many,TRBJ1-1,NA,TRBV12-5,CASGPQPMNTEAFF,TGTGCTAGTGGTCCCCAGCCAATGAACACTGAAGCTTTCTTT
many,TRBJ2-1,TRBD2,TRBV6-2/TRBV6-3,CASSYRSSGGPREQFF,TGTGCCAGCAGTTACAGGTCTAGCGGGGGGCCTAGGGAGCAGTTCTTC
many,TRBJ2-3,NA,TRBV20-1,CSAPFNPGVRDTQYF,TGCAGTGCCCCCTTTAATCCGGGGGTTAGAGATACGCAGTATTTT
many,TRBJ1-5,TRBD1,TRBV12-3/TRBV12-4,CASSLAGTGPSHF,TGTGCCAGCAGTTTAGCGGGGACAGGGCCCTCACATTTT
many,TRBJ2-3,TRBD2,TRBV12-3/TRBV12-4,CASSFGLAGNTDTQYF,TGTGCCAGCAGTTTTGGGCTAGCGGGCAACACAGATACGCAGTATTTT
many,TRBJ2-3,NA,TRBV9,CASSVAAGDTSTDTQYF,TGTGCCAGCAGCGTAGCCGCTGGGGACACTAGCACAGATACGCAGTATTTT
medium-sized,TRBJ2-3,TRBD2,TRBV14,CASSQALADPDTQYF,TGTGCCAGCAGCCAGGCTCTAGCGGATCCAGATACGCAGTATTTT